These 28 T cell receptor beta chains share one sample of origin, sequenced in a study of T cell responses to AZD1222 COVID-19 vaccine. The table came from immunoSEQ multiplex PCR; TCRdb's copy has only in-frame clones and leaves some out. The profile covers about 150,000 clones, with about nine tenths appearing a single time and less than 2% taken by the ten largest. The specimen comprised peripheral blood, sampled on day 0 of AZD1222 vaccination. The receptors were gathered from an adult in good health.

The V call is TRBV28, the J call TRBJ2-7, with D perhaps TRBD2 (5 bases). Germline loops: CDR1 MDHEN, CDR2 SYDVKM. Trimming shortened V by 5 bases and J by 4 bases, and 15 bases separated the two germline ends. CDR3 size: 14 residues. This chain's CDR3 is CASSPRAARYEQYF. The CDR3 region has the DNA TGTGCCAGCAGTCCGCGGGCCGCGCGGTACGAGCAGTACTTC.

The rearrangement joins TRBV28 to TRBJ2-1; maybe TRBD2 (5 bases). Per the germline V gene, CDR1 is MDHEN and CDR2 is SYDVKM. The V end lost 6 bases, the J end lost 5 bases, and 11 bases lay between the germline ends. This CDR3 region has 13 residues. The CDR3: CASSPDGDNEQFF. The DNA for the CDR3 is TGTGCCAGCAGCCCCGACGGGGACAATGAGCAGTTCTTC.

The V and J genes are TRBV28 and TRBJ2-7; D not resolved. The V gene's germline CDR1 is MDHEN and CDR2 SYDVKM. CDR3 length equals 15 residues. Between the trimmed V and J ends, which lost 2 bases and 2 bases, there was a span of 13 bases. DNA of the CDR3: TGTGCCAGCAGTTTAGGGTGGGGTTTACCCTACGAGCAGTACTTC. This gives the protein CASSLGWGLPYEQYF.

This sequence joins TRBV4-1 and TRBJ2-2; the D gene could be TRBD1 or TRBD2 (6 bases each). Germline values: CDR1 MGHRA, CDR2 YSYEKL. The V gene lost 2 bases and the J gene lost 7 bases, with 14 bases spanning the gap. CDR3 size: 15 residues. In DNA, the CDR3 is TGCGCCAGCAGCCAACCAGGGGACTCCGTCGGGGAGCTGTTTTTT. It translates to CASSQPGDSVGELFF.

V usage is TRBV28 and J usage is TRBJ2-2; D uncertain. The ends were cut back, 2 bases at V and 4 bases at J, with 2 bases in the middle. The CDR3 covers 12 residues. Germline CDR1 and CDR2: MDHEN and SYDVKM. The CDR3 loop reads CASSLSTGELFF. The DNA of the CDR3 is TGTGCCAGCAGTTTAAGCACCGGGGAGCTGTTTTTT. The variable domain in full, completed from reference TRBV28 and TRBJ2-2, reads DVKVTQSSRYLVKRTGEKVFLECVQDMDHENMFWYRQDPGLGLRLIYFSYDVKMKEKGDIPEGYSVSREKKERFSLILESASTNQTSMYLCASSLSTGELFFGEGSRLTVL.

This clone is a singleton in its sample. The CDR3 sequence: CASSPPFSTDTQYF. The CDR3 nucleotides are TGTGCCAGCAGTCCCCCTTTTAGCACAGATACGCAGTATTTT. The V call is TRBV27, the J call TRBJ2-3; no clear D gene. Per the germline V gene, CDR1 is MNHEY and CDR2 is SMNVEV (reference sequence). The V gene lost 5 bases and the J gene lost 0 bases, with 9 bases spanning the gap. The CDR3 loop spans 14 amino acids.

The gene calls are TRBV24-1 and TRBJ1-5, with D hard to call. The CDR3 is 13 amino acids. Germline V lookup: CDR1 KGHDR, CDR2 SFDVKD. V lost 5 bases, J lost 9 bases, and 13 bases lay in between. Here the CDR3 DNA reads TGTGCCACCAGTGTGGACGGTAATAGGCCCCAGCATTTT. Translating it yields CATSVDGNRPQHF.

This chain joins TRBV19 and TRBJ2-3; D is possibly TRBD2 (6 bases). V lost 2 bases and J lost 6, with 12 bases in between. This CDR3 has 14 residues. The V gene's germline CDR1 is LNHDA and CDR2 SQIVND (reference sequence). The CDR3 is CASSIPGGLDTQYF. The CDR3 coding sequence is TGTGCCAGTAGTATACCCGGAGGGTTGGATACGCAGTATTTT. Combining the CDR3 with reference TRBV19 and TRBJ2-3 gives the whole variable domain DGGITQSPKYLFRKEGQNVTLSCEQNLNHDAMYWYRQDPGQGLRLIYYSQIVNDFQKGDIAEGYSVSREKKESFPLTVTSAQKNPTAFYLCASSIPGGLDTQYFGPGTRLTVL.

This clone appeared a few times. The V gene is TRBV4-3, the J gene TRBJ2-7; 8 bases agree with TRBD2. The CDR3 contains 16 residues. The junction had 8 bases not matched to a gene; V was cut back by 4 bases and J by 0 bases. CDR1 is LGHNA and CDR2 is YSLEER in the germline V gene. The CDR3 nucleotides read TGCGCCAGCAGCCCAAAACTAGCGGATAGCTCCTACGAGCAGTACTTC. Translation: CASSPKLADSSYEQYF.

The chain combines TRBV18 with TRBJ1-2; TRBD1 is a possible D gene (6 bases). Germline V gene data show CDR1 as KGHSH and CDR2 as LQKENI. The CDR3 covers 13 residues. Trimming removed 3 bases from V and 5 bases from J, with 10 bases in between. In nucleotides, the CDR3 is TGTGCCAGCTCACCGGACAGACAATATGGCTACACCTTC. It yields the protein CASSPDRQYGYTF.

The chain uses TRBV20-1 and TRBJ2-1, with D uncertain. The germline V gene has CDR1 DFQATT and CDR2 SNEGSKA (reference sequence). The CDR3 totals 17 residues. Trimming removed 3 bases from V and 2 bases from J, with 20 bases in between. The CDR3 nucleotides are TGCAGTGCTAGTAGTTTAATTGGTCAGATCCCCTACAATGAGCAGTTCTTC. Its protein is CSASSLIGQIPYNEQFF.

The chain has TRBV19 and TRBJ1-5, with D unclear. CDR1 and CDR2 (germline): LNHDA, SQIVND (reference sequence). CDR3 length equals 13 residues. V gave up 1 base and J gave up 5 bases, with 6 bases separating them. In DNA form, the CDR3 reads TGTGCCAGTAGTATAGGGCTTTATCAGCCCCAGCATTTT. This translates into CASSIGLYQPQHF.

The chain combines TRBV28 with TRBJ1-5; TRBD1 agrees at 7 bases. The trim removed 3 bases at V and 3 bases at J, leaving 8 bases unmatched. Germline loops: CDR1 MDHEN, CDR2 SYDVKM. CDR3 size: 16 residues. The CDR3: CASSFAGTANNQPQHF. The CDR3 DNA reads as TGTGCCAGCAGTTTCGCCGGGACAGCGAACAATCAGCCCCAGCATTTT.

The chain employs TRBV18 and TRBJ2-4; no clear D. V lost 0 bases and J lost 0, with 3 bases in between. The CDR3 sequence is 14 residues long. Germline V gives CDR1 KGHSH, CDR2 LQKENI. The CDR3 DNA follows: TGTGCCAGCTCACCACCGGTAGCCAAAAACATTCAGTACTTC. It yields the protein CASSPPVAKNIQYF.

The chain links TRBV28 to TRBJ1-2; TRBD1 matches at 7 bases. Germline-derived CDR1 and CDR2 are MDHEN and SYDVKM. With 4 bases clipped from V and 0 bases from J, the junction kept 5 bases outside the gene matches. This CDR3 is built from 15 residues. The CDR3 region has the DNA TGTGCCAGCAGTTACGGAGGGGGCGCTAACTATGGCTACACCTTC. Its translation is CASSYGGGANYGYTF.

This sequence joins TRBV5-1 and TRBJ2-3; 8 bases fit TRBD2. The CDR3 has 17 amino acids. The J segment lost 6 bases and the V segment lost 1 base, leaving 13 bases of the junction unmatched. Germline values: CDR1 SGHRS, CDR2 YFSETQ. CDR3 sequence (DNA): TGCGCCAGCAGCTTGATCGATAGAGCGGGAGTGGTGGATACGCAGTATTTT. Translating it yields CASSLIDRAGVVDTQYF.

The rearrangement joins TRBV19 to TRBJ1-1; D not certain. The V end lost 3 bases, the J end lost 1 base, and 12 bases lay between the germline ends. Per the germline V gene, CDR1 is LNHDA and CDR2 is SQIVND (reference sequence). The CDR3 has 15 amino acids. CDR3 protein: CASSIAITKNTEAFF. CDR3 nucleotide sequence: TGTGCCAGTAGTATTGCCATCACGAAGAACACTGAAGCTTTCTTT.

This sequence joins TRBV9 and TRBJ1-2; TRBD1 matches 9 bases. This CDR3 comprises 16 residues. Germline lookup yields CDR1 SGDLS and CDR2 YYNGEE. V dropped 4 bases and J dropped 5; count of bases not matched to a gene: 12. Written as DNA, the CDR3 is TGTGCCAGCAGCTCCCGAGGGGACAGGGAAGATTATGGCTACACCTTC. Protein sequence: CASSSRGDREDYGYTF.

This chain links TRBV11-2 with TRBJ2-7; TRBD2 agrees at 15 bases. CDR3 size: 16 residues. V was clipped by 4 bases and J by 2 bases; unmatched bases: 3. Germline CDR1 is SGHAT and CDR2 is FQNNGV. CDR3 protein: CASSSRTSGRAYEQYF. For the CDR3, the DNA is TGTGCCAGCAGCTCCAGGACTAGCGGGAGGGCCTACGAGCAGTACTTC.

The genes are TRBV28 and TRBJ1-3; tentative D call: TRBD1 (5 bases). In germline, CDR1 is MDHEN, CDR2 SYDVKM. V shed 3 bases and J shed 2 bases, with 8 bases lying between them. This CDR3 region has 14 residues. The CDR3 sequence is CASSFSGTGNTIYF. DNA of the CDR3: TGTGCCAGCAGTTTTTCAGGGACTGGAAACACCATATATTTT.

CDR3 loop: CASSTSSGEVSGYTF. CDR3 coding DNA: TGTGCCAGTAGTACCTCAAGCGGGGAAGTGAGTGGCTACACCTTC. This chain uses TRBV19 with TRBJ1-2; D uncertain. Per the germline V gene, CDR1 is LNHDA and CDR2 is SQIVND (reference sequence). Trimming removed 4 bases from V and 7 bases from J, with 19 bases in between. CDR3 length: 15 residues. The entire variable domain, with the rest obtained from reference TRBV19 and TRBJ1-2, is as follows: DGGITQSPKYLFRKEGQNVTLSCEQNLNHDAMYWYRQDPGQGLRLIYYSQIVNDFQKGDIAEGYSVSREKKESFPLTVTSAQKNPTAFYLCASSTSSGEVSGYTFGSGTRLTVV.

This clone appeared many times. This rearrangement joins TRBV27 to TRBJ2-7; a possible D gene is TRBD2 (6 bases). In germline, CDR1 is MNHEY, CDR2 SMNVEV (reference sequence). V was shortened by 1 base and J by 0 bases, with 10 bases between the two germline ends. This CDR3 has 15 amino acids. In DNA form, the CDR3 reads TGTGCCAGCAGTTTATATGCGGGGTTCTCCTACGAGCAGTACTTC. This sequence encodes CASSLYAGFSYEQYF.

V gene TRBV6-2 or TRBV6-3 combines with J gene TRBJ2-1; no definite D call. V lost 6 bases and J 7 bases, leaving 16 bases between the germline ends. Germline CDR1 is MNHEY and CDR2 is SVGEGT. This CDR3 has 14 amino acids. CDR3 residues: CASSPLPTPNEQFF. In DNA, the CDR3 is TGTGCCAGCAGCCCACTCCCGACCCCGAATGAGCAGTTCTTC.

The V gene is TRBV15, the J gene TRBJ2-7; tentatively, D is TRBD1 or TRBD2 (6 bases each). Germline V CDR1 and CDR2: LNHNV, YYDKDF (reference sequence). CDR3 length: 16 residues. Trimming pared 0 bases from V and 2 bases from J, leaving 14 bases between. CDR3 sequence reads: CATSRDDGGTTYEQYF. The CDR3 DNA is TGTGCCACCAGCAGAGATGATGGGGGGACAACCTACGAGCAGTACTTC.

The V call is TRBV2, the J call TRBJ2-4; no definite D call. Trimming stripped 2 bases from V and 4 bases from J, with 9 bases between. This CDR3 is 14 amino acids long. Per germline, CDR1 SNHLY and CDR2 FYNNEI. The CDR3 nucleotides read TGTGCCAGCAGTGAAAGAGACTGGAAAAACATTCAGTACTTC. As protein: CASSERDWKNIQYF. The whole variable domain, remainder taken from reference TRBV2 and TRBJ2-4, is EPEVTQTPSHQVTQMGQEVILRCVPISNHLYFYWYRQILGQKVEFLVSFYNNEISEKSEIFDDQFSVERPDGSNFTLKIRSTKLEDSAMYFCASSERDWKNIQYFGAGTRLSVL.

In nucleotides, the CDR3 is TGTGCCAGTAGTTGGGGACGCCCAGGGAACTATGGCTACACCTTC. Its protein is CASSWGRPGNYGYTF. The chain employs TRBV19 and TRBJ1-2, with a weak D call TRBD1 (5 bases). Germline CDR1 LNHDA, CDR2 SQIVND (reference sequence). The CDR3 is 15 amino acids. V was clipped by 5 bases and J by 2 bases, with 15 bases between them.

The chain links TRBV28 to TRBJ1-5, with D possibly being TRBD1 (6 bases). V lost 5 bases, J lost 0 bases, and 17 bases lay in between. Per germline, CDR1 MDHEN and CDR2 SYDVKM. This CDR3 spans 17 amino acids. CDR3 nucleotides: TGTGCCAGCAGTCTTTGGACAGACTACTATAGCAATCAGCCCCAGCATTTT. Translated, it gives CASSLWTDYYSNQPQHF.

This clone showed up just once. This chain joins TRBV28 and TRBJ1-4; D call uncertain. The CDR3 is made up of 15 amino acids. V was trimmed by 1 base and J by 6 bases, leaving 12 bases between them. Germline V gene data show CDR1 as MDHEN and CDR2 as SYDVKM. The CDR3 DNA reads as TGTGCCAGCAGTTTATCCGACTCTAACTATGAAAAACTGTTTTTT. Amino acid sequence: CASSLSDSNYEKLFF.